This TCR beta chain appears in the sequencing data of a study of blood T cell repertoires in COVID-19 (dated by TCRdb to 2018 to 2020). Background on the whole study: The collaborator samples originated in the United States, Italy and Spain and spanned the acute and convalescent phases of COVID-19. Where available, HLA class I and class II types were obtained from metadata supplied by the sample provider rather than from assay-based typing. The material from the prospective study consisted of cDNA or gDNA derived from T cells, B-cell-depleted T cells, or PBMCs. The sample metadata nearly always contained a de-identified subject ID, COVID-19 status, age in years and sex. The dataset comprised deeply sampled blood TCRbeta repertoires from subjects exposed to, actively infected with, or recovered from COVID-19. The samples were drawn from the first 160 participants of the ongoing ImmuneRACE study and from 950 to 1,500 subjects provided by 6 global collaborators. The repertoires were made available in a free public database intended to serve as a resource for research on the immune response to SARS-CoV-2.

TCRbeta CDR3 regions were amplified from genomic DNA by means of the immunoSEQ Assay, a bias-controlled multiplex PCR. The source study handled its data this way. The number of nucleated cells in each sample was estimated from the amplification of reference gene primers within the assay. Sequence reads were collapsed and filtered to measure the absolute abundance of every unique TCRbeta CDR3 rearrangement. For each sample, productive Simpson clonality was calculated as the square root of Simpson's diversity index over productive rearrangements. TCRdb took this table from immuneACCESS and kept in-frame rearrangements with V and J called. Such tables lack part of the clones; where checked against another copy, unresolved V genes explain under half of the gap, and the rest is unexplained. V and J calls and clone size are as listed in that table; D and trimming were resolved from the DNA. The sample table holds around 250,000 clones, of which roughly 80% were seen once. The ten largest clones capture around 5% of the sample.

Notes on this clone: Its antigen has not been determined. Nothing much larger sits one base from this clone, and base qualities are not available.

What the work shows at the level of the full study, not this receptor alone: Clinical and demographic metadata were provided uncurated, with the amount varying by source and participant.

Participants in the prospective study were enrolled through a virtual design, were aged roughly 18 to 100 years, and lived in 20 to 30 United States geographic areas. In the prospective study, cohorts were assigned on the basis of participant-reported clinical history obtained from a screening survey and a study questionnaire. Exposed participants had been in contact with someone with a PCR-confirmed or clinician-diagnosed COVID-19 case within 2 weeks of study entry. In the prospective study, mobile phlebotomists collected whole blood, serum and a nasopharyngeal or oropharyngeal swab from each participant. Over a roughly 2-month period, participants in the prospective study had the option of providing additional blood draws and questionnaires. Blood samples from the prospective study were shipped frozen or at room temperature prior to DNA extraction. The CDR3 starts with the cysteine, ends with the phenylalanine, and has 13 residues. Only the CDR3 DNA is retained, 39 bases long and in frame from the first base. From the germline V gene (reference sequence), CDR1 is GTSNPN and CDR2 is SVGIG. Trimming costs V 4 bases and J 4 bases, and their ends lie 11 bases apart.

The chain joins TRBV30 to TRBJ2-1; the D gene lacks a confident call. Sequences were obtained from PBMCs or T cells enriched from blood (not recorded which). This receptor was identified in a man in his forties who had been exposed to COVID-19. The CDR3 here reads CAWTRYSYNEQFF. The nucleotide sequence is TGTGCCTGGACCCGATACTCGTACAATGAGCAGTTCTTC.